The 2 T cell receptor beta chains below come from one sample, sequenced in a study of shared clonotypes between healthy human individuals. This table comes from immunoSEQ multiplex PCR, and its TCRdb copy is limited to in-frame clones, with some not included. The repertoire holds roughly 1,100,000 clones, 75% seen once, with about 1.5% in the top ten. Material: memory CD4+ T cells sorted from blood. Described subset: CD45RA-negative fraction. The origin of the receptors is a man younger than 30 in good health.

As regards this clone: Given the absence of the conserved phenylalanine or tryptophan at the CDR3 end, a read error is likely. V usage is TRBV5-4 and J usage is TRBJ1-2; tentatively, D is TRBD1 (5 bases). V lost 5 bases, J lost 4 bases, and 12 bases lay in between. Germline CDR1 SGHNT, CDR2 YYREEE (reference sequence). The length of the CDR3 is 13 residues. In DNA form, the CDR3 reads TGTGCCAGCAGAAACCGGGACGGCTATGGCTACACCTCC. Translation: CASRNRDGYGYTS.

CDR3 in amino acids: CAISESAYTDTQYF. The CDR3 DNA reads as TGTGCCATCAGTGAGTCGGCCTACACAGATACGCAGTATTTT. V and J are TRBV10-3 and TRBJ2-3; D unclear. Germline lookup yields CDR1 ENHRY and CDR2 SYGVKD. This CDR3 spans 14 amino acids. V lost 0 bases to trimming and J lost 2 bases, with 6 bases between them.